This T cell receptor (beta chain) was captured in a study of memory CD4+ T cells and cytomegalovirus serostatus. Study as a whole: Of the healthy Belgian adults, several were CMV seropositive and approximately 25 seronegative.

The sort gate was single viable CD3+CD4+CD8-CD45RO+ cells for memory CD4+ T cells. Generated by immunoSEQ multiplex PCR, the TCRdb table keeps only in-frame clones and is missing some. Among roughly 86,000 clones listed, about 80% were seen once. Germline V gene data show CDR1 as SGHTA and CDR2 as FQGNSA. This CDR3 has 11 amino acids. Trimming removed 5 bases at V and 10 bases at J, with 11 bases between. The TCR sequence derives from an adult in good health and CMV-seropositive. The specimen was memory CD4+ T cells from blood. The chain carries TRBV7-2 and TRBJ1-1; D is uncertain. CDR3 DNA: TGTGCCAGCAGCGTACTGGGTCTAGCTTTCTTT. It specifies CASSVLGLAFF.